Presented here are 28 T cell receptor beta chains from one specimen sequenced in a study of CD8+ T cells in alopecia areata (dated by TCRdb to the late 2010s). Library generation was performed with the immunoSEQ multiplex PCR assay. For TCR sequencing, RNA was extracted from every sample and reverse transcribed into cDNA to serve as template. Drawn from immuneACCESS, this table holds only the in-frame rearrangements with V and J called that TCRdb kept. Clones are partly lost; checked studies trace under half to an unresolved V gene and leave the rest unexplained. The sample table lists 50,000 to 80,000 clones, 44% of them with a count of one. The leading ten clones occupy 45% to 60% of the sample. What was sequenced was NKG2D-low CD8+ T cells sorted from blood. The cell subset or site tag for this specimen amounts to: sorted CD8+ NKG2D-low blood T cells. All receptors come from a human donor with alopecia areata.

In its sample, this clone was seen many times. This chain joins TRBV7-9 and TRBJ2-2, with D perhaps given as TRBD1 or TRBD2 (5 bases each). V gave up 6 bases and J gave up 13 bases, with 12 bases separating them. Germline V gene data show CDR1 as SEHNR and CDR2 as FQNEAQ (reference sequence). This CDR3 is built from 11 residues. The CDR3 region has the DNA TGTGCCAGCAGTACCCGGGACGGGCTGTTTTTT. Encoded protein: CASSTRDGLFF. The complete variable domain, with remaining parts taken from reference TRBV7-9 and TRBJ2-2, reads DTGVSQNPRHKITKRGQNVTFRCDPISEHNRLYWYRQTLGQGPEFLTYFQNEAQLEKSRLLSDRFSAERPKGSFSTLEIQRTEQGDSAMYLCASSTRDGLFFGEGSRLTVL.

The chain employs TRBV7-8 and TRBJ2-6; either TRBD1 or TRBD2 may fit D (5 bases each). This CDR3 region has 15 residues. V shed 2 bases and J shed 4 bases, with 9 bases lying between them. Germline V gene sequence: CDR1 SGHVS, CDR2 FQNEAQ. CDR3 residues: CASSLRGAGANVLTF. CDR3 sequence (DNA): TGTGCCAGCAGCTTAAGGGGAGCCGGGGCCAACGTCCTGACTTTC.

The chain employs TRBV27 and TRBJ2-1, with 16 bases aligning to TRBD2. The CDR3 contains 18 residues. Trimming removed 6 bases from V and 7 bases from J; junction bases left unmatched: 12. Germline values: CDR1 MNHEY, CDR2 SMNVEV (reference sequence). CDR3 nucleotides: TGTGCCAGCAGACTGGGACTAGCGGGAGGGTATAGCGGAAATGAGCAGTTCTTC. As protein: CASRLGLAGGYSGNEQFF.

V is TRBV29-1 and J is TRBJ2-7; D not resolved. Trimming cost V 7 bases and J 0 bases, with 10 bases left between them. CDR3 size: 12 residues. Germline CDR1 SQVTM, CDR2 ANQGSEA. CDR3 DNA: TGCAGCGCCATTTCCAGCTCCTACGAGCAGTACTTC. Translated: CSAISSSYEQYF.

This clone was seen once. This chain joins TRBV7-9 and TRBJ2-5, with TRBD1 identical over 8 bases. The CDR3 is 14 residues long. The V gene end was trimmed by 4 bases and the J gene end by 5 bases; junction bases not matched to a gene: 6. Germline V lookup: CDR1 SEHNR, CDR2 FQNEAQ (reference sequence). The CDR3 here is CASSSNRGRETQYF. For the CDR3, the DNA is TGTGCCAGCAGCTCAAACAGGGGGAGGGAGACCCAGTACTTC.

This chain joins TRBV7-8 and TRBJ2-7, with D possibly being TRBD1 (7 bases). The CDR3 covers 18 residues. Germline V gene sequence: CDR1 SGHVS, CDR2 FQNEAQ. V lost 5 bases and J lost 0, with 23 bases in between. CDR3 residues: CASSANSGQVLSSYEQYF. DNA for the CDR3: TGTGCCAGCAGCGCAAATAGCGGACAGGTTCTGAGCTCCTACGAGCAGTACTTC.

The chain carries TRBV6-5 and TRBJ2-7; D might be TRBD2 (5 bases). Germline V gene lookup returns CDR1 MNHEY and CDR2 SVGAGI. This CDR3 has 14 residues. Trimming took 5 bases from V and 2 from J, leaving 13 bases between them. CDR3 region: CASSPPADPYEQYF. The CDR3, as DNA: TGTGCCAGCAGTCCCCCAGCGGATCCCTACGAGCAGTACTTC.

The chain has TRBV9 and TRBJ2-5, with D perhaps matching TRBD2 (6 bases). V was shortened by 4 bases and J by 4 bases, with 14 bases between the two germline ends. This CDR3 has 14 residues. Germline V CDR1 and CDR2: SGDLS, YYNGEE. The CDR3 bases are TGTGCCAGCAGCACAACCGCGGGGCGAGAGACCCAGTACTTC. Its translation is CASSTTAGRETQYF.

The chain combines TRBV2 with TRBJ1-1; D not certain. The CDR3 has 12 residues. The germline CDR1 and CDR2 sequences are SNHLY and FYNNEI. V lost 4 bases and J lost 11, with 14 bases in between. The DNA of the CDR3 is TGTGCCAGCAGTGTCGGGTTAAATGACGCTTTCTTT. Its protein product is CASSVGLNDAFF.

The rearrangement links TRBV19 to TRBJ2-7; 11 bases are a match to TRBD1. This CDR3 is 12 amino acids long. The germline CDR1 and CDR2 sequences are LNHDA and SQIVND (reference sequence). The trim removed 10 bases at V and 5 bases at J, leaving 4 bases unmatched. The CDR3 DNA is TGTGCCACGGGACAGGGGGTTCACGAGCAGTACTTC. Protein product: CATGQGVHEQYF.

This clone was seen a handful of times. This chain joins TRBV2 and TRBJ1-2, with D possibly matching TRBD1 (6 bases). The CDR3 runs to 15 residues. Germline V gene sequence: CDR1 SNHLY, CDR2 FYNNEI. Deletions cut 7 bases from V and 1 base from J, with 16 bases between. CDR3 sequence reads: CASKLTGWNNYGYTF. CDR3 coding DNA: TGTGCCAGCAAGCTTACAGGGTGGAATAACTATGGCTACACCTTC.

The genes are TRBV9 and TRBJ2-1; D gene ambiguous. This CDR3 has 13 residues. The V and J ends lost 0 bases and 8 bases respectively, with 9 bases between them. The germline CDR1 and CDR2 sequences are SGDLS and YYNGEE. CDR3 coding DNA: TGTGCCAGCAGCGTAGCTCCAATGGATGAGCAGTTCTTC. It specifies CASSVAPMDEQFF.

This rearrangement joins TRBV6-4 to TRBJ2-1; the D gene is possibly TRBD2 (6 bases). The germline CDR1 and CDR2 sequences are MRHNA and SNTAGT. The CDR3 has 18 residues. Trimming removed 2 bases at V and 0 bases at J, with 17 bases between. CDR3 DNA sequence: TGTGCCAGCAGTGACGGCTCCCGGGGGTTGGGCTCCTACAATGAGCAGTTCTTC. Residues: CASSDGSRGLGSYNEQFF.

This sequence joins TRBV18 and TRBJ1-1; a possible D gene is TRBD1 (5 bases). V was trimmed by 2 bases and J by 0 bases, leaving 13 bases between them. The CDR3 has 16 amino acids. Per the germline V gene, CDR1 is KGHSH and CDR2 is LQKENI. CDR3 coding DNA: TGTGCCAGCTCACCATCTCGTCCAGGGTTGAACACTGAAGCTTTCTTT. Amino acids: CASSPSRPGLNTEAFF.

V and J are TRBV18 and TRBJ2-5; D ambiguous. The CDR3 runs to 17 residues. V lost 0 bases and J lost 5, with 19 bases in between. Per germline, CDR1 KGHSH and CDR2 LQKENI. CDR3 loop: CASSPPSPQVVGETQYF. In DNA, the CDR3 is TGTGCCAGCTCACCACCGAGCCCGCAGGTGGTCGGGGAGACCCAGTACTTC.

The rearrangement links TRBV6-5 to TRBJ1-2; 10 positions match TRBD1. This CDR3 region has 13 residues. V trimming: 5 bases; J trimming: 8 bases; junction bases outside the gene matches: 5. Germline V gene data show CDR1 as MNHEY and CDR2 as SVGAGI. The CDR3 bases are TGTGCCAGCAGTCCTGGACAGGGGGGCGGCTACACCTTC. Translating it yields CASSPGQGGGYTF.

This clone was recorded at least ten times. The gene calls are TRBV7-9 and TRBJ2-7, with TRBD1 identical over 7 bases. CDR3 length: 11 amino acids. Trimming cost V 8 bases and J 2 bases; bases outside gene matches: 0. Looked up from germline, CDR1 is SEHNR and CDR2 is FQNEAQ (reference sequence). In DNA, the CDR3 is TGTGCCAGCCAGGGGGCCTACGAGCAGTACTTC. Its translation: CASQGAYEQYF.

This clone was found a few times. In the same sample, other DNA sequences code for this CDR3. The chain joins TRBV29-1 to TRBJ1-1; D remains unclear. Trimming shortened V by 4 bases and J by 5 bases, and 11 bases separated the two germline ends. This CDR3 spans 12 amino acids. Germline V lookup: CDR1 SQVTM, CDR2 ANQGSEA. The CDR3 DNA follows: TGCAGCGTTGTGCCCAGTGGAACTGAAGCTTTCTTT. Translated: CSVVPSGTEAFF.

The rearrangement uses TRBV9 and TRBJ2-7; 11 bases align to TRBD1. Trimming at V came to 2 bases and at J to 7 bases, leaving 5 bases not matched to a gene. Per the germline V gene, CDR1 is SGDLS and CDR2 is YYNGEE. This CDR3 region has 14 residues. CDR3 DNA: TGTGCCAGCAGCGTGGGACAGGGGGTTGAGGAGCAGTACTTC. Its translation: CASSVGQGVEEQYF.

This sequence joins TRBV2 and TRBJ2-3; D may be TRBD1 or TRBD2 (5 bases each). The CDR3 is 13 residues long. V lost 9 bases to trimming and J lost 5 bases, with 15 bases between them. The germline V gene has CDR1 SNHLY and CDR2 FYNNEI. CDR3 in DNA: TGTGCCAGTGAGGGGAGTTATGAAGATACGCAGTATTTT. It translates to CASEGSYEDTQYF. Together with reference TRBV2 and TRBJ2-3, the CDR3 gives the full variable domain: EPEVTQTPSHQVTQMGQEVILRCVPISNHLYFYWYRQILGQKVEFLVSFYNNEISEKSEIFDDQFSVERPDGSNFTLKIRSTKLEDSAMYFCASEGSYEDTQYFGPGTRLTVL.

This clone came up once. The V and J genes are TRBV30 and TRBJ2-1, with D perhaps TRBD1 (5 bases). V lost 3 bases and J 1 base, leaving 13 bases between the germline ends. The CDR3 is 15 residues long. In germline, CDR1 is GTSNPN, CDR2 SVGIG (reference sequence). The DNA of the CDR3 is TGTGCCTGGAGAATGGGCAGGGCTTCCTACAATGAGCAGTTCTTC. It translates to CAWRMGRASYNEQFF.

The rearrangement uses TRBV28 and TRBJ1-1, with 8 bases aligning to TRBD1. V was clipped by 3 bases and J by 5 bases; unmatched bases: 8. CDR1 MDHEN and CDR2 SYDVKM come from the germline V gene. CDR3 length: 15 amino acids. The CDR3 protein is CASSFRGLRGTEAFF. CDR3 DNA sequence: TGTGCCAGCAGTTTCAGGGGGCTGAGAGGGACTGAAGCTTTCTTT.

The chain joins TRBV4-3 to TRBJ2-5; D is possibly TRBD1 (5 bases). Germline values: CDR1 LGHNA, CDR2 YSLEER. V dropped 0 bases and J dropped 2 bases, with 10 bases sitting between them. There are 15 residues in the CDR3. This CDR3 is CASSQDWTRQETQYF. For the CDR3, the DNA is TGCGCCAGCAGCCAAGATTGGACACGTCAAGAGACCCAGTACTTC.

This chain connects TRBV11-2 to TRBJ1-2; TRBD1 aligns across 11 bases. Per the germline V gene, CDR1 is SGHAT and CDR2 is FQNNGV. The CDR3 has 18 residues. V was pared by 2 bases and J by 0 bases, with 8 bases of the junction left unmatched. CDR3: CASSLNPGQGGSNYGYTF. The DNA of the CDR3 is TGTGCCAGCAGCTTAAATCCGGGACAGGGGGGATCTAACTATGGCTACACCTTC.

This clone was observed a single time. The CDR3 DNA is TGTGCCAGCAGTTTACGGCAGCCCAATCAGCCCCAGCATTTT. Translated: CASSLRQPNQPQHF. The rearrangement joins TRBV27 to TRBJ1-5; D is ambiguous. Germline V gene lookup returns CDR1 MNHEY and CDR2 SMNVEV (reference sequence). With 2 bases removed from V and 3 bases from J, the gap between germline ends came to 8 bases. This CDR3 region has 14 residues.

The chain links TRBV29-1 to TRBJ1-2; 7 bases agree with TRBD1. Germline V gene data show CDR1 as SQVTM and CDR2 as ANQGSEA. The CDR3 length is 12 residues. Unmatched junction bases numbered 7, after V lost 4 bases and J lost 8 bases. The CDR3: CSVVRGGGGYTF. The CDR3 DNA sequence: TGCAGCGTTGTTAGAGGGGGCGGAGGCTACACCTTC.

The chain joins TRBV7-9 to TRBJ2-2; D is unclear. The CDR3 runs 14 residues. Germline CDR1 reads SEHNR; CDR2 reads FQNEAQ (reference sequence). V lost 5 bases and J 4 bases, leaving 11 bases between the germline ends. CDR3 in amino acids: CASSLLSRTGELFF. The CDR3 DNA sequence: TGTGCCAGCAGCCTATTGTCCCGCACCGGGGAGCTGTTTTTT.

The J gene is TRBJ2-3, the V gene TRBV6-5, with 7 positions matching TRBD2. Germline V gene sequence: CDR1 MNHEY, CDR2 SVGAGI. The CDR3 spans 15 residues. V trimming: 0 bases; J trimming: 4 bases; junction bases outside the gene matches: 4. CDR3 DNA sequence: TGTGCCAGCAGTTACTCCGCTAGCGGAGCAGATACGCAGTATTTT. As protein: CASSYSASGADTQYF.